The 13 T cell receptor beta chains presented below share a single source sample, sequenced in a study of blood T cell repertoires in COVID-19. The method was immunoSEQ multiplex PCR; TCRdb's version includes in-frame clones alone and lacks a portion of them. This table has 280,000 or so clones, less than 85% appearing once. Sequences were obtained from PBMCs or T cells enriched from blood (not recorded which). The source of these receptors is a woman aged 45-59 years who had recovered from COVID-19.

The V gene is TRBV7-2, the J gene TRBJ1-1, with 7 bases fitting TRBD1. The CDR3 is 15 residues long. V trimming: 0 bases; J trimming: 1 base; junction bases outside the gene matches: 2. Germline CDR1 and CDR2: SGHTA and FQGNSA. CDR3 sequence reads: CASSLAGGENTEAFF. The CDR3 coding sequence is TGTGCCAGCAGCTTAGCAGGGGGCGAGAACACTGAAGCTTTCTTT.

The chain recombines TRBV6-5 with TRBJ1-1; weak D call: TRBD1 (6 bases). The CDR3 sequence is 14 residues long. The germline V gene encodes CDR1 MNHEY and CDR2 SVGAGI. V dropped 2 bases and J dropped 7 bases, with 14 bases sitting between them. CDR3 DNA: TGTGCCAGCAGTTACCGCGGGGGGCAGGATGAAGCTTTCTTT. Its protein product is CASSYRGGQDEAFF.

The rearrangement links TRBV7-3 to TRBJ2-2; D unclear. Germline values: CDR1 SGHTA, CDR2 FQGTGA. This CDR3 spans 13 amino acids. The germline V and J ends were trimmed by 5 bases and 8 bases, with 12 bases remaining between them. CDR3 amino acids: CASSRTSGGELFF. CDR3 in DNA: TGTGCCAGCAGCCGCACCTCGGGTGGGGAGCTGTTTTTT.

This clone has only a few counts. The chain uses TRBV28 and TRBJ2-2; D is possibly TRBD1 (5 bases). The V end was cut by 5 bases, the J end by 5 bases, with 15 bases between. Germline assignment: CDR1 MDHEN and CDR2 SYDVKM. The CDR3 is 15 amino acids. The CDR3 loop is CASSTRSKGTGELFF. In DNA, the CDR3 is TGTGCCAGCAGTACCCGGAGTAAGGGGACCGGGGAGCTGTTTTTT.

CDR3 coding DNA: TGTGCCACCAGCAGTTTAACAGGGGGCGCATACGAAGCTTTCTTT. Amino acid sequence: CATSSLTGGAYEAFF. The J gene is TRBJ1-1, the V gene TRBV15; 9 bases agree with TRBD1. V shed 3 bases, J shed 8 bases, and the junction held 10 bases outside the gene matches. The CDR3 has 15 amino acids. Germline V gene lookup returns CDR1 LNHNV and CDR2 YYDKDF (reference sequence).

This clone occurred a few times. The chain is built from TRBV30 and TRBJ1-2, with D unresolved. Trimming pared 2 bases from V and 2 bases from J, leaving 12 bases between. There are 14 residues in the CDR3. The V gene's germline CDR1 is GTSNPN and CDR2 SVGIG (reference sequence). The CDR3 coding sequence is TGTGCCTGGAGTCCGATAGGAGGGAACTATGGCTACACCTTC. Protein sequence: CAWSPIGGNYGYTF.

The chain joins TRBV6-6 to TRBJ2-7, with 7 nucleotides matching TRBD1. CDR1 and CDR2 (germline): MNHNY, SVGAGI (reference sequence). The CDR3 totals 14 residues. Trimming at V came to 6 bases and at J to 1 base, leaving 6 bases not matched to a gene. For the CDR3, the DNA is TGTGCCAGCAGCACGTCGGGACAGTCCTACGAGCAGTACTTC. Its protein product is CASSTSGQSYEQYF.

V and J are TRBV4-2 and TRBJ2-5; 12 nucleotides align to TRBD2. There are 19 residues in the CDR3. In germline, CDR1 is LGHNA, CDR2 YNFKEQ. The J segment lost 7 bases and the V segment lost 0 bases, leaving 15 bases of the junction unmatched. The CDR3 nucleotides are TGTGCCAGCAGCCAAGAAATTTCGACTAGCGGGGGACTTTTATTGACCCAGTACTTC. Residues: CASSQEISTSGGLLLTQYF.

The chain is built from TRBV5-1 and TRBJ2-5, with no clear D. The V end lost 2 bases, the J end lost 0 bases, and 5 bases lay between the germline ends. The CDR3 is made up of 13 amino acids. CDR1 is SGHRS, CDR2 YFSETQ, per germline. The CDR3 DNA reads as TGCGCCAGCAGCTTCCAATACCAAGAGACCCAGTACTTC. Its protein product is CASSFQYQETQYF.

J is TRBJ1-2 and V is TRBV5-6; tentative D call: TRBD1 (6 bases). Germline V gene lookup returns CDR1 SGHDT and CDR2 YYEEEE. Trimming removed 2 bases from V and 3 bases from J, with 8 bases in between. This CDR3 spans 13 amino acids. The CDR3 region has the DNA TGTGCCAGCAGCTTAGGGGGAGACTATGGCTACACCTTC. This translates into CASSLGGDYGYTF.

The rearrangement joins TRBV9 to TRBJ2-7; tentatively, D is TRBD1 (6 bases). With 0 bases removed from V and 4 bases from J, the gap between germline ends came to 14 bases. In germline, CDR1 is SGDLS, CDR2 YYNGEE. The CDR3 consists of 15 residues. The CDR3 region is CASSVATGLGYEQYF. The CDR3 nucleotides are TGTGCCAGCAGCGTAGCTACAGGGCTAGGGTACGAGCAGTACTTC.

V usage is TRBV2 and J usage is TRBJ2-7, with D perhaps matching TRBD1 (6 bases). V was pared by 6 bases and J by 2 bases, with 17 bases between. Per the germline V gene, CDR1 is SNHLY and CDR2 is FYNNEI. The CDR3 has 15 amino acids. The CDR3 region has the DNA TGTGCCAGCAGATACCTCCCCAGGGGAACCTACGAGCAGTACTTC. Its translation is CASRYLPRGTYEQYF.

The chain couples TRBV30 to TRBJ2-7, with TRBD1 matching over 9 bases. V dropped 3 bases and J dropped 3; count of bases not matched to a gene: 12. CDR1 and CDR2 (germline): GTSNPN, SVGIG (reference sequence). CDR3 length: 16 residues. CDR3 DNA: TGTGCCTGGAGGGCCTCCTTAGGGACAGGGTACTACGAGCAGTACTTC. Translation: CAWRASLGTGYYEQYF. The entire variable domain, with the rest obtained from reference TRBV30 and TRBJ2-7, is as follows: SQTIHQWPATLVQPVGSPLSLECTVEGTSNPNLYWYRQAAGRGLQLLFYSVGIGQISSEVPQNLSASRPQDRQFILSSKKLLLSDSGFYLCAWRASLGTGYYEQYFGPGTRLTVT.